This TCR beta chain was sequenced for a study of blood T cell repertoires in COVID-19. Study details: The United States, Italy and Spain provided the acute and convalescent COVID-19 samples. Sources were T cells, B-cell-depleted T cells, or PBMCs; the material itself was cDNA or gDNA.

Followed longitudinally, the Seattle patients had been enrolled during active infection. Original handling: Amplification of reference gene primers provided the estimated nucleated cell counts. The assay was immunoSEQ multiplex PCR, and TCRdb's table has in-frame clones only and misses some. V and J calls and clone size are given by that table; D and trimming were obtained from the DNA. The top ten hold roughly 10% of the sample, which has about 260,000 clones, about 90% seen once. Looked up from germline, CDR1 is PRHDT and CDR2 is FYEKMQ (reference sequence). There are 12 residues in the CDR3. Germline trimming cut 3 bases from V and 10 bases from J; bases unmatched to any gene: 2.

The chain recombines TRBV13 with TRBJ2-1, with 8 bases that match TRBD2. The TCR comes from a woman aged 70-85 years with COVID-19, enrolled during active disease. Sequences were obtained from peripheral blood. The CDR3 is CASSFIAGEQFF. CDR3 in DNA: TGTGCCAGCAGCTTCATAGCGGGAGAGCAGTTCTTC. Drawing the rest from reference TRBV13 and TRBJ2-1, the complete variable domain is AAGVIQSPRHLIKEKRETATLKCYPIPRHDTVYWYQQGPGQDPQFLISFYEKMQSDKGSIPDRFSAQQFSDYHSELNMSSLELGDSALYFCASSFIAGEQFFGPGTRLTVL.